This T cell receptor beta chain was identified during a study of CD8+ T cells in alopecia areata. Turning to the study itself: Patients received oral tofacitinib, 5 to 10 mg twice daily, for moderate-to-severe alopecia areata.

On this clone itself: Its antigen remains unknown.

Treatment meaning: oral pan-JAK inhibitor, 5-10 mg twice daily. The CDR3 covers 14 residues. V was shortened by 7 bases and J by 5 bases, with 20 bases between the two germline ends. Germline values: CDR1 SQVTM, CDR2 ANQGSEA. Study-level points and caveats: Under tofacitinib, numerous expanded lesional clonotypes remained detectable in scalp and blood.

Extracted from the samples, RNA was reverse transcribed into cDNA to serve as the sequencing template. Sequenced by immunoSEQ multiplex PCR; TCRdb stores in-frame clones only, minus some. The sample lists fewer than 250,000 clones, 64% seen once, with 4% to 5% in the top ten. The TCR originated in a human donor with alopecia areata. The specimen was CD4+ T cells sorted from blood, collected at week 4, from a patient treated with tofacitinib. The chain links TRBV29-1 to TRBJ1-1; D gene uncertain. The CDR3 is CSARGVPPETEAFF. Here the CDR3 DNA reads TGCAGCGCCCGAGGCGTTCCCCCTGAGACTGAAGCTTTCTTT.